A single sample is the source of the 9 T cell receptor beta chains below, sequenced in a study of blood T cell repertoires in COVID-19. Libraries were prepared by immunoSEQ multiplex PCR; TCRdb keeps only in-frame clonotypes and omits some of them. The top ten clones hold 1% of a sample with fewer than 350,000 clones, nearly 90% of them seen once. Sample: PBMCs or T cells enriched from blood (not recorded which). The receptors derive from a young woman who had recovered from COVID-19.

The chain couples TRBV14 to TRBJ1-2, with D tentatively TRBD1 (5 bases). The CDR3 has 15 residues. Looked up from germline, CDR1 is SGHDN and CDR2 is FVKESK. V gave up 4 bases and J gave up 2 bases, with 14 bases separating them. CDR3 loop: CASSPTGGWNYGYTF. For the CDR3, the DNA is TGTGCCAGCAGCCCGACGGGGGGGTGGAACTATGGCTACACCTTC.

The V call is TRBV5-1, the J call TRBJ2-5; D is perhaps TRBD2 (5 bases). From germline, CDR1 is SGHRS and CDR2 YFSETQ. This CDR3 has 14 residues. V was cut by 0 bases and J by 2 bases, with 8 bases left in between. As DNA, the CDR3 is TGCGCCAGCAGCTTGGCCCCGGGACAAGAGACCCAGTACTTC. Translating it yields CASSLAPGQETQYF.

The chain recombines TRBV9 with TRBJ1-2; 10 positions agree with TRBD1. The CDR3 sequence is 16 residues long. The V gene's germline CDR1 is SGDLS and CDR2 YYNGEE. Germline trimming cut 4 bases from V and 8 bases from J; bases unmatched to any gene: 14. CDR3 region: CASSPRTGQGVVGYTF. The CDR3 DNA reads TGTGCCAGCAGCCCCCGAACCGGACAGGGGGTAGTCGGCTACACCTTC.

The CDR3 here is CASSPAQGAGTEAFF. CDR3 coding DNA: TGCGCCAGCAGCCCCGCTCAGGGGGCTGGCACTGAAGCTTTCTTT. V usage is TRBV4-1 and J usage is TRBJ1-1; TRBD1 matches at 8 bases. This CDR3 comprises 15 residues. The germline gives CDR1 MGHRA, CDR2 YSYEKL. The V gene end was trimmed by 4 bases and the J gene end by 4 bases; junction bases not matched to a gene: 8.

The chain employs TRBV2 and TRBJ2-5, with a weak D call TRBD2 (7 bases). V lost 0 bases, J lost 5 bases, and 10 bases lay in between. Germline-derived CDR1 and CDR2 are SNHLY and FYNNEI. The CDR3 contains 14 residues. DNA for the CDR3: TGTGCCAGCAGTGAAGCGGGGGGGCCGGAGACCCAGTACTTC. Amino acid sequence: CASSEAGGPETQYF.

The gene calls are TRBV9 and TRBJ1-2; weak D call: TRBD1 (6 bases). Germline CDR1 SGDLS, CDR2 YYNGEE. The CDR3 has 12 amino acids. Trimming stripped 4 bases from V and 10 bases from J, with 14 bases between. CDR3 region: CASSPRDIPYTF. CDR3 nucleotides: TGTGCCAGCAGCCCCCGGGACATCCCCTACACCTTC.

The rearrangement joins TRBV6-2 or TRBV6-3 to TRBJ2-5; 8 nucleotides match TRBD2. The CDR3 totals 15 residues. The junction had 6 bases not matched to a gene; V was cut back by 2 bases and J by 4 bases. Germline V gene data show CDR1 as MNHEY and CDR2 as SVGEGT. CDR3 DNA: TGTGCCAGCAGTTACACCTACCTAGCGGGAGAGACCCAGTACTTC. It codes for CASSYTYLAGETQYF.

The chain is built from TRBV11-2 and TRBJ2-7; 7 bases align to TRBD1. CDR1 and CDR2 from the germline V gene are SGHAT and FQNNGV. The CDR3 runs to 13 residues. V shed 7 bases and J 2 bases; nucleotides not matched to a gene: 5. The CDR3 protein is CASTRTGPYEQYF. In DNA, the CDR3 is TGTGCCAGCACCAGGACAGGCCCCTACGAGCAGTACTTC.

This clone was picked up a small number of times. This sequence joins TRBV30 and TRBJ1-1, with no clear D. There are 14 residues in the CDR3. Trimming took 0 bases from V and 4 from J, leaving 12 bases between them. The V gene's germline CDR1 is GTSNPN and CDR2 SVGIG (reference sequence). The CDR3 coding sequence is TGTGCCTGGAGTGTACCGCCACGAGGCACTGAAGCTTTCTTT. This sequence encodes CAWSVPPRGTEAFF.